The 21 T cell receptor beta chains below were found in one sample sequenced in a study of cytomegalovirus exposure and HLA in healthy donors. Use of 60 Vbeta and 13 Jbeta primers characterized the PCR. Produced via immunoSEQ multiplex PCR; TCRdb's table is partial and in-frame only. The data show 80,000 to 95,000 clones, roughly 67% seen once. The specimen was PBMCs. The receptor set was obtained from a human donor in good health.

V and J are TRBV9 and TRBJ2-2, with unresolved D. The V end lost 0 bases, the J end lost 1 base, and 10 bases lay between the germline ends. This CDR3 has 16 residues. Germline CDR1 and CDR2: SGDLS and YYNGEE. The DNA for the CDR3 is TGTGCCAGCAGCGTAGTTAGCCTAAAGAACACCGGGGAGCTGTTTTTT. It yields the protein CASSVVSLKNTGELFF.

The CDR3 here is CASSLDGTGTYNEQFF. The CDR3 DNA sequence: TGCGCCAGCAGCTTGGACGGGACAGGCACCTACAATGAGCAGTTCTTC. The V call is TRBV5-1, the J call TRBJ2-1; 8 positions agree with TRBD1. V lost 0 bases, J lost 2 bases, and 4 bases stayed unmatched. Germline V lookup: CDR1 SGHRS, CDR2 YFSETQ. The CDR3 totals 16 residues.

J is TRBJ1-2 and V is TRBV18; D ambiguous. The CDR3 consists of 13 residues. Germline assignment: CDR1 KGHSH and CDR2 LQKENI. V gave up 5 bases and J gave up 3 bases, with 10 bases separating them. The CDR3 DNA is TGTGCCAGCTCAGAAGGGAGGGACTATGGCTACACCTTC. It is translated as CASSEGRDYGYTF. Using reference TRBV18 and TRBJ1-2 for the parts outside the CDR3, the full variable domain is NAGVMQNPRHLVRRRGQEARLRCSPMKGHSHVYWYRQLPEEGLKFMVYLQKENIIDESGMPKERFSAEFPKEGPSILRIQQVVRGDSAAYFCASSEGRDYGYTFGSGTRLTVV.

J is TRBJ1-6 and V is TRBV2; D not resolved. The V end lost 2 bases, the J end lost 0 bases, and 8 bases lay between the germline ends. This CDR3 is 16 amino acids long. Germline V lookup: CDR1 SNHLY, CDR2 FYNNEI. CDR3 sequence: CASSERGVSYNSPLHF. CDR3 DNA sequence: TGTGCCAGCAGTGAACGGGGTGTCTCCTATAATTCACCCCTCCACTTT.

The V call is TRBV5-1, the J call TRBJ2-7, with 8 bases matching TRBD1. V was clipped by 2 bases and J by 5 bases; unmatched bases: 6. CDR3 length: 14 residues. Germline CDR1 reads SGHRS; CDR2 reads YFSETQ. The CDR3 region is CASSLDRGLHEQYF. The CDR3 DNA sequence: TGCGCCAGCAGCTTAGACAGGGGTTTACACGAGCAGTACTTC. Variable domain in full (rest from reference TRBV5-1 and TRBJ2-7): KAGVTQTPRYLIKTRGQQVTLSCSPISGHRSVSWYQQTPGQGLQFLFEYFSETQRNKGNFPGRFSGRQFSNSRSEMNVSTLELGDSALYLCASSLDRGLHEQYFGPGTRLTVT.

The V gene is TRBV29-1, the J gene TRBJ1-5; the match to TRBD1 covers 7 bases. There are 12 residues in the CDR3. CDR1 is SQVTM and CDR2 is ANQGSEA in the germline V gene. Trimming at V came to 6 bases and at J to 3 bases, leaving 2 bases not matched to a gene. Here the CDR3 DNA reads TGCAGCGTACAGGGGCCCAATCAGCCCCAGCATTTT. Encoded protein: CSVQGPNQPQHF.

This sequence joins TRBV6-5 and TRBJ2-2; tentatively, D is TRBD1 (5 bases). This CDR3 has 14 residues. Trimming cost V 2 bases and J 5 bases, with 9 bases left between them. Germline CDR1 reads MNHEY; CDR2 reads SVGAGI. The CDR3 DNA reads as TGTGCCAGCAGTTACAGCAGGGAAACCGGGGAGCTGTTTTTT. It specifies CASSYSRETGELFF.

The chain has TRBV6-5 and TRBJ1-5; D unclear. V was cut by 6 bases and J by 7 bases, with 16 bases left in between. The CDR3 covers 14 residues. Germline V CDR1 and CDR2: MNHEY, SVGAGI. CDR3 sequence reads: CASRQGRREQPQHF. Here the CDR3 DNA reads TGTGCCAGCAGGCAAGGACGGCGGGAGCAGCCCCAGCATTTT.

This clone was recorded a few times. The chain uses TRBV7-6 and TRBJ2-4, with TRBD1 identical over 9 bases. V shed 5 bases, J shed 1 base, and the junction held 9 bases outside the gene matches. Germline V gives CDR1 SGHVS, CDR2 FNYEAQ. The CDR3 extends over 17 amino acids. CDR3 coding DNA: TGTGCCAGCAGCCCCGGACAGGGGCGTTCGGCCAAAAACATTCAGTACTTC. Protein product: CASSPGQGRSAKNIQYF.

The genes are TRBV15 and TRBJ2-3; D is perhaps TRBD2 (6 bases). The CDR3 runs 16 residues. The germline CDR1 and CDR2 sequences are LNHNV and YYDKDF (reference sequence). V was shortened by 5 bases and J by 3 bases, with 18 bases between the two germline ends. The DNA of the CDR3 is TGTGCCACCAGCCCTGTGGGCGGGGAGTTGACAGATACGCAGTATTTT. This codes for CATSPVGGELTDTQYF.

For this clone: Within the sample, other DNA sequences also encode this same CDR3. The rearrangement joins TRBV4-3 to TRBJ1-1, with D unclear. Germline V gene sequence: CDR1 LGHNA, CDR2 YSLEER. With 3 bases removed from V and 4 bases from J, the gap between germline ends came to 9 bases. The CDR3 totals 13 residues. CDR3 nucleotides: TGCGCCAGCAGCCAGAGAGGAGGCACTGAAGCTTTCTTT. Its protein is CASSQRGGTEAFF.

The rearrangement links TRBV2 to TRBJ1-5, with 7 bases that match TRBD1. This CDR3 region has 14 residues. Germline CDR1 and CDR2: SNHLY and FYNNEI. The trim removed 2 bases at V and 5 bases at J, leaving 3 bases unmatched. Written as DNA, the CDR3 is TGTGCCAGCAGTGAAATGACAGGGTATCAGCCCCAGCATTTT. Translating it yields CASSEMTGYQPQHF.

This clone came up once. The chain employs TRBV7-3 and TRBJ1-1, with D hard to call. Trimming removed 4 bases at V and 4 bases at J, with 13 bases between. The CDR3 is 14 residues long. CDR1 and CDR2 from the germline V gene are SGHTA and FQGTGA. The CDR3, as DNA: TGTGCCAGCAGCTCCGGATCAGGTTCCACTGAAGCTTTCTTT. It is translated as CASSSGSGSTEAFF.

The chain is built from TRBV11-3 and TRBJ2-7; 10 bases line up with TRBD1. CDR1 SGHNT and CDR2 YENEEA come from the germline V gene. V lost 3 bases, J lost 3 bases, and 8 bases stayed unmatched. The CDR3 length is 16 residues. The CDR3 nucleotides are TGTGCCAGCAGCTTGATGGGACAGGGGAGCGGCTACGAGCAGTACTTC. Translated: CASSLMGQGSGYEQYF.

The chain recombines TRBV7-9 with TRBJ2-3, with TRBD2 matching 7 bases. Germline-derived CDR1 and CDR2 are SEHNR and FQNEAQ (reference sequence). The CDR3 consists of 15 residues. With V trimmed by 5 bases and J by 2 bases, 7 bases remained unmatched. The CDR3 loop is CASSSKRDPTDTQYF. CDR3 sequence (DNA): TGTGCCAGCAGCAGTAAGCGGGACCCCACAGATACGCAGTATTTT.

This clone has just one count. The gene calls are TRBV30 and TRBJ2-5; 8 bases line up with TRBD1. V lost 7 bases and J lost 5; bases outside the gene matches: 12. CDR1 is GTSNPN and CDR2 is SVGIG in the germline V gene (reference sequence). The CDR3 is made up of 14 amino acids. DNA for the CDR3: TGTGCCTCGAGAGGGCAGGGGGCTTGGGAGACCCAGTACTTC. Its protein is CASRGQGAWETQYF.

The gene calls are TRBV27 and TRBJ2-5, with 12 bases aligning to TRBD1. CDR3 length equals 15 residues. Germline loops: CDR1 MNHEY, CDR2 SMNVEV (reference sequence). V shed 5 bases, J shed 5 bases, and the junction held 6 bases outside the gene matches. The CDR3 nucleotides read TGTGCCAGCAGTGCAGGGACAGGGGGCCGGGAGACCCAGTACTTC. It yields the protein CASSAGTGGRETQYF.

This clone turned up a few times. This specimen includes other DNA sequences encoding the same CDR3. This chain uses TRBV5-6 with TRBJ2-7; TRBD2 matches at 7 bases. Trimming took 0 bases from V and 2 from J; bases not matched to a gene: 2. CDR3 length: 14 amino acids. Germline CDR1 is SGHDT and CDR2 is YYEEEE. The CDR3 coding sequence is TGTGCCAGCAGCTTGGCCGGGGGGACCTACGAGCAGTACTTC. It translates to CASSLAGGTYEQYF.

This clone was counted a single time. The genes are TRBV2 and TRBJ2-5, with D perhaps given as TRBD1 or TRBD2 (5 bases each). The DNA matches TRBJ2-7 better at its end, which makes the J call doubtful. The length of the CDR3 is 10 residues. Germline lookup yields CDR1 SNHLY and CDR2 FYNNEI. The chain's CDR3 is CASLGGEQYF. In nucleotides, the CDR3 is TGTGCCAGCCTTGGGGGCGAGCAGTACTTC.

This clone has only a few counts. The chain joins TRBV7-2 to TRBJ1-5, with 7 positions matching TRBD1. Germline-derived CDR1 and CDR2 are SGHTA and FQGNSA. Germline trimming cut 5 bases from V and 6 bases from J; bases unmatched to any gene: 13. The CDR3 covers 16 residues. The CDR3 loop is CASSPGTARAGQPQHF. The CDR3 coding sequence is TGTGCCAGCAGCCCGGGGACAGCCCGGGCGGGTCAGCCCCAGCATTTT.

This chain uses TRBV13 with TRBJ2-7; a possible D gene is TRBD1 (6 bases). The CDR3 consists of 14 residues. The germline V gene encodes CDR1 PRHDT and CDR2 FYEKMQ (reference sequence). V lost 4 bases to trimming and J lost 0 bases, with 10 bases between them. The CDR3 protein is CASSSQGGSYEQYF. The CDR3 nucleotides read TGTGCCAGCAGCTCCCAAGGGGGCTCCTACGAGCAGTACTTC.